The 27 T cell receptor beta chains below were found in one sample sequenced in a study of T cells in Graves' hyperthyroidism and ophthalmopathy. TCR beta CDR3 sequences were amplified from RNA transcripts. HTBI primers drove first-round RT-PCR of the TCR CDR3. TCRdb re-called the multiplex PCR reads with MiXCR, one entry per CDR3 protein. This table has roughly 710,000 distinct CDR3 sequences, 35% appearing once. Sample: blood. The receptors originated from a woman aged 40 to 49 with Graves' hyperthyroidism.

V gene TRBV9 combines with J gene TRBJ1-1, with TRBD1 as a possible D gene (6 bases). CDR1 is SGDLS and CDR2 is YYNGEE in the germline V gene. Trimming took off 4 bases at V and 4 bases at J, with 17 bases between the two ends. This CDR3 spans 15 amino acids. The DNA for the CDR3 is TGTGCCAGCAGCCAAGATTTTGGCAGGGGCACTGAAGCTTTCTTT. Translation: CASSQDFGRGTEAFF.

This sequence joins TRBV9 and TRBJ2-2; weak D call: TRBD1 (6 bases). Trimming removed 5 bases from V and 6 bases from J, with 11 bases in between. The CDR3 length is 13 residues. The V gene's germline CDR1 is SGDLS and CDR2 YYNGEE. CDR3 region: CASSPGVSGELFF. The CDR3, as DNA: TGTGCCAGCAGTCCAGGGGTATCCGGGGAGCTGTTTTTT.

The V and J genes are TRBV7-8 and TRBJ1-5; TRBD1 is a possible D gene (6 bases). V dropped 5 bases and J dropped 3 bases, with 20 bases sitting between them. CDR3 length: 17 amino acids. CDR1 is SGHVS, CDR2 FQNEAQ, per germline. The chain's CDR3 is CASSLGRGADPNQPQHF. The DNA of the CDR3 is TGTGCCAGCAGCCTGGGGCGGGGGGCCGACCCCAATCAGCCCCAGCATTTT.

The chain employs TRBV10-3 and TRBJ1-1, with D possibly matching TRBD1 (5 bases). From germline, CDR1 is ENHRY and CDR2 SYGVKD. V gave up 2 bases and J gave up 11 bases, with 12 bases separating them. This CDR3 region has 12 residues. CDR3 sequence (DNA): TGTGCCATCAGTGAGAGGGGAGGGGACGCTTTCTTT. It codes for CAISERGGDAFF.

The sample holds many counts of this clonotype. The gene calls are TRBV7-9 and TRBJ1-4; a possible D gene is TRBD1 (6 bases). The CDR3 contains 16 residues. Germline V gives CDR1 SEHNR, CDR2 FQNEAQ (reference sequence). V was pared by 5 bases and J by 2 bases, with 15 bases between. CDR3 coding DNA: TGTGCCAGCAGCACCCTTCGACAGGCGACTAATGAAAAACTGTTTTTT. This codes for CASSTLRQATNEKLFF.

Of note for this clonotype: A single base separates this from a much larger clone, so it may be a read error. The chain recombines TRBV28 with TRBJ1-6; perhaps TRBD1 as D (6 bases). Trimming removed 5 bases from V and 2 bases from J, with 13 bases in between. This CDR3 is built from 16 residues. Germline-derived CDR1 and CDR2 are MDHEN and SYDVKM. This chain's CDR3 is CASSEETGTYNSPLHF. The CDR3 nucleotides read TGTGCCAGCAGTGAGGAGACAGGAACCTATAATTCACCCCTCCACTTT. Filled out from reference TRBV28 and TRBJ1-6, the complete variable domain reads DVKVTQSSRYLVKRTGEKVFLECVQDMDHENMFWYRQDPGLGLRLIYFSYDVKMKEKGDIPEGYSVSREKKERFSLILESASTNQTSMYLCASSEETGTYNSPLHFGNGTRLTVT.

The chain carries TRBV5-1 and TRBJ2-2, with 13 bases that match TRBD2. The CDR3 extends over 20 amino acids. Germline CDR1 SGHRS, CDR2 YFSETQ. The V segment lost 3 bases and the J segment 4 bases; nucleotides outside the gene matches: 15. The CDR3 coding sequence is TGCGCCAGCAGCTCAGGACTAGCGGGGGAACACTCTGCTCGCACCGGGGAGCTGTTTTTT. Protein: CASSSGLAGEHSARTGELFF.

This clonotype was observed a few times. CDR3 region: CASTKGLADYYEQYF. For the CDR3, the DNA is TGTGCCAGCACCAAGGGGCTAGCGGATTACTACGAGCAGTACTTC. The chain joins TRBV6-5 to TRBJ2-7, with 7 nucleotides matching TRBD2. V lost 7 bases, J lost 3 bases, and 12 bases stayed unmatched. The CDR3 runs 15 residues. Germline lookup yields CDR1 MNHEY and CDR2 SVGAGI.

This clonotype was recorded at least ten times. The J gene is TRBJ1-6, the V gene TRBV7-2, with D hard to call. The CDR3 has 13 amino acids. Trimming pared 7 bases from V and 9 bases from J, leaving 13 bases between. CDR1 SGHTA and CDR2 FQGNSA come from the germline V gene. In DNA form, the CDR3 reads TGTGCCAGCACCAACCAGGACCCTTCACCCCTCCACTTT. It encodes CASTNQDPSPLHF.

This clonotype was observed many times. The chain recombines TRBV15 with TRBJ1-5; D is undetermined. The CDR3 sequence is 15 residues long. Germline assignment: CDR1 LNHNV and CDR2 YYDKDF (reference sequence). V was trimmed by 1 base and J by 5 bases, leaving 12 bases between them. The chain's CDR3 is CATSRVRGMHQPQHF. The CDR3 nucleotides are TGTGCCACCAGCAGAGTTAGAGGGATGCATCAGCCCCAGCATTTT.

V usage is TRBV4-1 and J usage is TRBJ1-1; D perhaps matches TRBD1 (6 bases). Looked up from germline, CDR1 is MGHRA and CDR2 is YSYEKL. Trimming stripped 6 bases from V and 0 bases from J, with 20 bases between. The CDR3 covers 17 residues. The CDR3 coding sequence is TGCGCCAGCAGTGACTGGGGGGCGGGTTTAATGAACACTGAAGCTTTCTTT. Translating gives CASSDWGAGLMNTEAFF.

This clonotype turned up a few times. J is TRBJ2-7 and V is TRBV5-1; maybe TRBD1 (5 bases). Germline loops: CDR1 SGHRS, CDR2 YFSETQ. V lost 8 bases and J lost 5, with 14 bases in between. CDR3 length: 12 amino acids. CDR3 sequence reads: CASSGPGDEQYF. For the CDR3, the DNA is TGCGCCAGTTCAGGGCCTGGTGACGAGCAGTACTTC.

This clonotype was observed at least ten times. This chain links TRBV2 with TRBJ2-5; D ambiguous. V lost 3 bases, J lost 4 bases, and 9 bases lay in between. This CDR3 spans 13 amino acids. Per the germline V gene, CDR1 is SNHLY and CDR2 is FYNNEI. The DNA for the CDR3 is TGTGCCAGCAGTGATAGCTGGGGAGAGACCCAGTACTTC. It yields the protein CASSDSWGETQYF.

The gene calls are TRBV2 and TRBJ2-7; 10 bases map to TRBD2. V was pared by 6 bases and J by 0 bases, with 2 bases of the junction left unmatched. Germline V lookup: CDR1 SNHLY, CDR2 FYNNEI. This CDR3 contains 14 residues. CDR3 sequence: CASRTSGLSYEQYF. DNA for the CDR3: TGTGCCAGCAGGACTAGCGGGCTCTCCTACGAGCAGTACTTC.

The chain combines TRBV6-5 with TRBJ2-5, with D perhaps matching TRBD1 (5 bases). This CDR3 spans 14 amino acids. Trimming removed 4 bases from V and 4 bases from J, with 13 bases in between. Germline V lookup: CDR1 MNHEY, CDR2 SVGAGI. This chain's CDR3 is CASSCMGRRETQYF. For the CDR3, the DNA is TGTGCCAGCAGTTGCATGGGGCGCAGAGAGACCCAGTACTTC.

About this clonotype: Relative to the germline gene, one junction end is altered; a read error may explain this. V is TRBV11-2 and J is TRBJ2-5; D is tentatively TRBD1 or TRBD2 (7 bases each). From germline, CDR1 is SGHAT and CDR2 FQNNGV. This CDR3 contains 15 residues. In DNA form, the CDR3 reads TGCGCCAGCAGCCGGGGGGTCAGGGGACAGGAGACCCAGTACTTC. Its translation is CASSRGVRGQETQYF.

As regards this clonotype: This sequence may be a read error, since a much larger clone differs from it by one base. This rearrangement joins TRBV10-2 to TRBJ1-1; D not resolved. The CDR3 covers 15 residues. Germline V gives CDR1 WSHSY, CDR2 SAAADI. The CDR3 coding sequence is TGTGCCAGCAGTTCTCAACGAGGACGTATCACTGAAGCTTTCTTT. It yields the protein CASSSQRGRITEAFF.

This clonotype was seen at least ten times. The CDR3 nucleotides are TGTGCCAGCAGCCAAGATCGGGGTGTCACCATATATTTT. Encoded protein: CASSQDRGVTIYF. V is TRBV14 and J is TRBJ1-3; no reliable D call. Trimming removed 0 bases at V and 9 bases at J, with 9 bases between. Germline V CDR1 and CDR2: SGHDN, FVKESK. The CDR3 is 13 amino acids. Full variable domain (rest looked up from reference TRBV14 and TRBJ1-3): EAGVTQFPSHSVIEKGQTVTLRCDPISGHDNLYWYRRVMGKEIKFLLHFVKESKQDESGMPNNRFLAERTGGTYSTLKVQPAELEDSGVYFCASSQDRGVTIYFGEGSWLTVV.

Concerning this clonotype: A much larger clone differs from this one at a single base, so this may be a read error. This chain's CDR3 is CASSVDRGTGGLFF. CDR3 DNA: TGTGCCAGCAGTGTGGACAGGGGAACCGGGGGGCTGTTTTTT. The V gene is TRBV2, the J gene TRBJ2-2; 9 bases fit TRBD1. The CDR3 covers 14 residues. Germline V gene sequence: CDR1 SNHLY, CDR2 FYNNEI.

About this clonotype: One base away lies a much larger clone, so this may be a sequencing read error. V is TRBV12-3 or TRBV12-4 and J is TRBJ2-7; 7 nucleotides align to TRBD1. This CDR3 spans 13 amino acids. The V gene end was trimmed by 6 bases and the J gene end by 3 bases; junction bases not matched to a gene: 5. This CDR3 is CASSPTGFYEQYF. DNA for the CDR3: TGTGCCAGCAGCCCGACAGGGTTCTACGAGCAGTACTTC.

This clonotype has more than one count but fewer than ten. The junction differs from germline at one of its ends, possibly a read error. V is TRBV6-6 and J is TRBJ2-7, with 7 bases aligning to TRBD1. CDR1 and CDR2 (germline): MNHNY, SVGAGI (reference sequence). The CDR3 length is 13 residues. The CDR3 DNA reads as TGTGCCAGCAGTGGGGACAGCTCCTACGGGCAGTACTTC. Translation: CASSGDSSYGQYF.

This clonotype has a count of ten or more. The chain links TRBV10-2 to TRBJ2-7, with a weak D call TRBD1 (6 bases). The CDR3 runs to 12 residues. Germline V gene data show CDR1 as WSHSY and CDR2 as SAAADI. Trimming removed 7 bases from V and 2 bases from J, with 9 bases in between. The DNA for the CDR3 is TGCGCCAGCACACAGGGTACCTACGAGCAGTACTTC. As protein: CASTQGTYEQYF.

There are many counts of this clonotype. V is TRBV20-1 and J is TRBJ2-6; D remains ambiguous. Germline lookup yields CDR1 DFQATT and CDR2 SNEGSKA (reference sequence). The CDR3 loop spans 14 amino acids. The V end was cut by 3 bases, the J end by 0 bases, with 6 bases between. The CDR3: CSASLGSGANVLTF. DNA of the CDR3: TGCAGTGCTAGCTTGGGCTCTGGGGCCAACGTCCTGACTTTC.

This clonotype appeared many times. Written as DNA, the CDR3 is TGCAGCGCCCTGTGGGGCCAAGAGACCCAGTACTTC. It specifies CSALWGQETQYF. V and J are TRBV29-1 and TRBJ2-5; D is unresolved. V gave up 7 bases and J gave up 1 base, with 10 bases separating them. CDR1 and CDR2 from the germline V gene are SQVTM and ANQGSEA. The length of the CDR3 is 12 residues.

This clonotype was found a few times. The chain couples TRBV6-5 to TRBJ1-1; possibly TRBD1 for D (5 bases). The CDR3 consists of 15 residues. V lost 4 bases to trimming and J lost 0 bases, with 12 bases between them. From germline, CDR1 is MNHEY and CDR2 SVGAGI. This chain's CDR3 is CASSLETVMNTEAFF. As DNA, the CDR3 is TGTGCCAGCAGTTTAGAGACAGTCATGAACACTGAAGCTTTCTTT.

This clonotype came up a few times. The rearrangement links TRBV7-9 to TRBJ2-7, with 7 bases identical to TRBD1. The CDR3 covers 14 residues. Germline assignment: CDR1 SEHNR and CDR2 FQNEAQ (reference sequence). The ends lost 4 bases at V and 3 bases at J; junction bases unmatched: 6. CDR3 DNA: TGTGCCAGCAGCTCCCTGACAGGGATCTACGAGCAGTACTTC. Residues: CASSSLTGIYEQYF.

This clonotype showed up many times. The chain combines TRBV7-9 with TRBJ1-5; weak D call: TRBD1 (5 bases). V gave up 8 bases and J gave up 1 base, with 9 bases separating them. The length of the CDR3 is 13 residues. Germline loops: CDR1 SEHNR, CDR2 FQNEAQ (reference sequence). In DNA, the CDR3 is TGTGCCAGCGGGACGGAGAGCAATCAGCCCCAGCATTTT. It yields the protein CASGTESNQPQHF.